This TCR beta chain was profiled in a study of blood T cells in healthy people across ages. Germline assignment: CDR1 DFQATT and CDR2 SNEGSKA (reference sequence). CDR3 length equals 13 residues. V lost 6 bases to trimming and J lost 5 bases; unmatched junction nucleotides: 9. Donor samples were obtained from healthy Caucasian individuals from Russia, aged about 6 to 90. Using a J-beta primer mix together with a sample-barcoded 5' primer, a second PCR was run for roughly 7 to 11 cycles. TCRdb independently ran MiXCR on the 5' RACE reads; one entry per CDR3 protein. Of around 900,000 distinct CDR3 sequences in the sample, roughly 51% were seen once.

This TCR came from a woman aged 55-70 years in good health. The sequencing sample was made of blood. The chain combines TRBV20-1 with TRBJ2-7, with 8 bases that match TRBD2. The DNA for the CDR3 is TGCAGTGCCGCCGGACTAGCTGTCAACGAGCAGTACTTC. Protein sequence: CSAAGLAVNEQYF.